The 17 T cell receptor beta chains presented below share a single source sample, sequenced in a study of blood T cell repertoires in COVID-19. Sequencing was performed with immunoSEQ multiplex PCR; in TCRdb, only in-frame clones are kept and a portion is missing. The sample records approximately 300,000 clones, 85% to 90% being singletons. The sample taken for sequencing was PBMCs or T cells enriched from blood (not recorded which). The receptor set was obtained from a woman between 18 and 30 years old who had recovered from COVID-19.

The chain is built from TRBV10-3 and TRBJ1-6; D call uncertain. V dropped 3 bases and J dropped 10 bases, with 13 bases sitting between them. From germline, CDR1 is ENHRY and CDR2 SYGVKD. The CDR3 is 14 amino acids. The CDR3 sequence is CAISDPGEWSPLHF. CDR3 in DNA: TGTGCCATCAGTGACCCCGGGGAATGGTCACCCCTCCACTTT.

V usage is TRBV5-1 and J usage is TRBJ1-2; a weak D match, TRBD1 (5 bases). Per germline, CDR1 SGHRS and CDR2 YFSETQ. V was clipped by 0 bases and J by 4 bases, with 10 bases between them. The CDR3 sequence is 14 residues long. The CDR3 protein is CASSLVQGSYGYTF. The CDR3 region has the DNA TGCGCCAGCAGCTTGGTCCAGGGCTCCTATGGCTACACCTTC.

The V call is TRBV5-1, the J call TRBJ1-1; a weak D match, TRBD1 (6 bases). CDR3 length equals 16 residues. Germline CDR1 and CDR2: SGHRS and YFSETQ. Deletions cut 2 bases from V and 3 bases from J, with 17 bases between. CDR3 loop: CASSFGPLAGDTEAFF. In nucleotides, the CDR3 is TGCGCCAGCAGCTTTGGACCCTTGGCAGGGGACACTGAAGCTTTCTTT.

This clone was seen just once. DNA for the CDR3: TGCGCCAGCAGCTCCGGGACAGCTAACTATGGCTACACCTTC. It is translated as CASSSGTANYGYTF. The chain joins TRBV4-1 to TRBJ1-2; 7 bases match TRBD1. CDR3 length equals 14 residues. The germline V gene encodes CDR1 MGHRA and CDR2 YSYEKL. Germline trimming cut 5 bases from V and 0 bases from J; bases unmatched to any gene: 3.

This chain joins TRBV28 and TRBJ1-6, with TRBD1 matching 7 bases. Germline V gene data show CDR1 as MDHEN and CDR2 as SYDVKM. V gave up 5 bases and J gave up 8 bases; unmatched junction bases: 9. CDR3 size: 15 residues. CDR3 in DNA: TGTGCCAGCAGTGACGAACAGGGGTGGGATTCACCCCTCCACTTT. Encoded protein: CASSDEQGWDSPLHF.

The chain is built from TRBV2 and TRBJ2-7; 7 nucleotides match TRBD2. The junction had 20 bases not matched to a gene; V was cut back by 3 bases and J by 3 bases. This CDR3 is 19 amino acids long. From germline, CDR1 is SNHLY and CDR2 FYNNEI. The CDR3 protein is CASSDEGASGEASHYEQYF. The DNA for the CDR3 is TGTGCCAGCAGTGATGAGGGAGCGAGCGGGGAGGCCTCCCACTACGAGCAGTACTTC.

The chain employs TRBV23-1 and TRBJ1-1; no reliable D call. TRBV23-1 is an open reading frame, and its role is uncertain. The CDR3 loop spans 14 amino acids. Trimming removed 3 bases from V and 8 bases from J, with 16 bases in between. The CDR3 nucleotides are TGCGCCAGCAGTCACCGGCACGGCTGCAGGGAAGCTTTCTTT. Translating it yields CASSHRHGCREAFF.

This CDR3 is CAISTAGGTEAFF. In DNA, the CDR3 is TGTGCCATCAGTACCGCAGGGGGCACTGAAGCTTTCTTT. This chain uses TRBV10-3 with TRBJ1-1; 7 nucleotides agree with TRBD1. The trim removed 5 bases at V and 4 bases at J, leaving 4 bases unmatched. Germline CDR1 reads ENHRY; CDR2 reads SYGVKD. The CDR3 contains 13 residues.

This chain connects TRBV28 to TRBJ1-1; D unclear. In germline, CDR1 is MDHEN, CDR2 SYDVKM. CDR3 length equals 13 residues. V was pared by 3 bases and J by 1 base, with 6 bases between. The CDR3 sequence: CASSFEGNTEAFF. Here the CDR3 DNA reads TGTGCCAGCAGTTTCGAGGGGAACACTGAAGCTTTCTTT. Supplemented by reference TRBV28 and TRBJ1-1, the full variable domain reads DVKVTQSSRYLVKRTGEKVFLECVQDMDHENMFWYRQDPGLGLRLIYFSYDVKMKEKGDIPEGYSVSREKKERFSLILESASTNQTSMYLCASSFEGNTEAFFGQGTRLTVV.

J is TRBJ1-2 and V is TRBV10-3; TRBD1 matches at 8 bases. CDR3 length: 14 residues. Germline-derived CDR1 and CDR2 are ENHRY and SYGVKD. V was clipped by 6 bases and J by 8 bases; unmatched bases: 11. DNA for the CDR3: TGTGCCATCAGGGGGACCGGGACAGGAGAAGGCTACACCTTC. The encoded protein is CAIRGTGTGEGYTF.

The rearrangement joins TRBV9 to TRBJ1-2, with TRBD1 matching over 8 bases. The CDR3 length is 15 residues. Trimming took 4 bases from V and 6 from J; bases not matched to a gene: 11. The germline CDR1 and CDR2 sequences are SGDLS and YYNGEE. CDR3 amino acids: CASSISADRVNGYTF. The CDR3 bases are TGTGCCAGCAGCATCTCGGCGGACAGGGTGAATGGCTACACCTTC.

This clone was counted a few times. This chain links TRBV7-2 with TRBJ2-2, with 10 bases aligning to TRBD2. The CDR3 totals 16 residues. V dropped 9 bases and J dropped 7; count of bases not matched to a gene: 14. From germline, CDR1 is SGHTA and CDR2 FQGNSA. CDR3: CASDSGGPNWIGELFF. The CDR3 nucleotides are TGTGCCAGTGATAGCGGGGGGCCAAACTGGATCGGGGAGCTGTTTTTT.

The chain is built from TRBV21-1 and TRBJ1-1. TRBV21-1 is a pseudogene. The CDR3 consists of 13 residues. The CDR3 loop is CASHRPGGTEAFF. CDR3 coding DNA: TGTGCCAGCCATCGGCCCGGGGGGACTGAAGCTTTCTTT.

The chain couples TRBV10-3 to TRBJ1-1; D remains ambiguous. This CDR3 contains 14 residues. Trimming cost V 1 base and J 1 base, with 7 bases left between them. CDR1 ENHRY and CDR2 SYGVKD come from the germline V gene. The CDR3 loop is CAISEFGQNTEAFF. The CDR3 DNA reads TGTGCCATCAGTGAGTTTGGGCAGAACACTGAAGCTTTCTTT.

In its sample, this clone was seen a few times. V usage is TRBV12-3 or TRBV12-4 and J usage is TRBJ1-2, with D tentatively TRBD1 (6 bases). CDR3 length equals 13 residues. Trimming pared 6 bases from V and 8 bases from J, leaving 16 bases between. The CDR3 DNA is TGTGCCAGCAGGGAACAGGGAGTCGGGGGCTACACCTTC. As protein: CASREQGVGGYTF.

In this sample, this clone turned up many times. This chain connects TRBV7-3 to TRBJ1-1, with D unclear. V lost 1 base and J lost 5, with 8 bases in between. Germline V gives CDR1 SGHTA, CDR2 FQGTGA. There are 13 residues in the CDR3. CDR3 protein: CASSLNEDTEAFF. Written as DNA, the CDR3 is TGTGCCAGCAGCTTAAATGAGGATACTGAAGCTTTCTTT.

A note on this clone: Additional DNA sequences in this sample encode the identical CDR3. The V gene is TRBV12-3 or TRBV12-4, the J gene TRBJ2-7; D unclear. Trimming removed 4 bases at V and 3 bases at J, with 4 bases between. This CDR3 spans 11 amino acids. CDR3 DNA: TGTGCCAGCAGTTACAGCTACGAGCAGTACTTC. It is translated as CASSYSYEQYF.